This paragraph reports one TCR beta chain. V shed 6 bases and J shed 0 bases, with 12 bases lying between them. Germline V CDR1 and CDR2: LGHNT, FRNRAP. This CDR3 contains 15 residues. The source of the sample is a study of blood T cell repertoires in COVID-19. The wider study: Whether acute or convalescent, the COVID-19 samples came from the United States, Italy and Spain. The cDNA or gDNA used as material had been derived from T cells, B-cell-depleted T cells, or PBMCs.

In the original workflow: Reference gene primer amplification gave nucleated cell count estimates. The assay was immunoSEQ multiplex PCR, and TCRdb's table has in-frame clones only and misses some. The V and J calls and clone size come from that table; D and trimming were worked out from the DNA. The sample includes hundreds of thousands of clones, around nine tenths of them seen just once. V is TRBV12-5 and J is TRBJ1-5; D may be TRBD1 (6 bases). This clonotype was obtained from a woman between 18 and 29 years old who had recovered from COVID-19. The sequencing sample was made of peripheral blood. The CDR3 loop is CASGPGGASNQPQHF. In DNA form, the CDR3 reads TGTGCTAGTGGGCCTGGGGGCGCTAGCAATCAGCCCCAGCATTTT. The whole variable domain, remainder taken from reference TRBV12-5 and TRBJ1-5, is DARVTQTPRHKVTEMGQEVTMRCQPILGHNTVFWYRQTMMQGLELLAYFRNRAPLDDSGMPKDRFSAEMPDATLATLKIQPSEPRDSAVYFCASGPGGASNQPQHFGDGTRLSIL.